The text below deals with one T cell receptor (beta chain). The antigen remains unidentified. V shed 1 base and J shed 0 bases, with 10 bases lying between them. The CDR3 sequence is 16 residues long. CDR1 is SGHDN and CDR2 is FVKESK in the germline V gene. This sample is drawn from a study of T cell responses to AZD1222 COVID-19 vaccine. Notes on the study in general: White British donors predominated, females outnumbered males, and clonal diversity was possibly underestimated. Mapped onto spike, vaccine-associated CD4 TCRs spanned it and were dominant at 160-218 and 743-854. Reportedly, close to half of spike-specific TCRs are directed against unmutated variant regions. Rises in breadth and depth of Spike-specific TCRs came after two AZD1222 doses.

Sequencing used immunoSEQ multiplex PCR; TCRdb keeps in-frame clones, though not all of them. The sample contains roughly 70,000 clones, just over 85% of which appear only once. The sequencing used peripheral blood, collected on day 0 of AZD1222 vaccination. The gene calls are TRBV14 and TRBJ2-1, with D tentatively TRBD2 (5 bases). This TCR came from an adult in good health. Written as DNA, the CDR3 is TGTGCCAGCAGCCAAGGGTCGGGGTTCTCCTACAATGAGCAGTTCTTC. Its translation is CASSQGSGFSYNEQFF.